The table lists the clone carrying this T cell receptor beta chain with many counts. The data stem from a study of prognosis after radiotherapy for stage I lung cancer. Template was genomic DNA; TCR beta CDR3 amplified in two multiplex PCR rounds. For every TRBV and TRBJ gene, a specific primer was used in first-round PCR. TCRdb used MiXCR to reprocess the multiplex PCR reads, holding one entry per CDR3 protein. The sample has 30,000 or so distinct CDR3 sequences; about 33% are singletons. This CDR3 is 15 amino acids long. The V gene's germline CDR1 is LNHDA and CDR2 SQIVND (reference sequence). Trimming shortened V by 7 bases and J by 5 bases, and 18 bases separated the two germline ends. Approximately 5.5 milliliters of peripheral blood were drawn at each of two time points.

The origin of this receptor is a donor aged 50 or older with non-small cell lung cancer. Specimen: PBMCs, collected before or after stereotactic body radiation therapy (not recorded which). This chain uses TRBV19 with TRBJ1-5, with D unresolved. The chain's CDR3 is CASIAAGPSYQPQHF. The CDR3 region has the DNA TGTGCCAGTATCGCAGCCGGGCCATCCTATCAGCCCCAGCATTTT. The full variable domain, its missing parts supplied by reference TRBV19 and TRBJ1-5, is DGGITQSPKYLFRKEGQNVTLSCEQNLNHDAMYWYRQDPGQGLRLIYYSQIVNDFQKGDIAEGYSVSREKKESFPLTVTSAQKNPTAFYLCASIAAGPSYQPQHFGDGTRLSIL.